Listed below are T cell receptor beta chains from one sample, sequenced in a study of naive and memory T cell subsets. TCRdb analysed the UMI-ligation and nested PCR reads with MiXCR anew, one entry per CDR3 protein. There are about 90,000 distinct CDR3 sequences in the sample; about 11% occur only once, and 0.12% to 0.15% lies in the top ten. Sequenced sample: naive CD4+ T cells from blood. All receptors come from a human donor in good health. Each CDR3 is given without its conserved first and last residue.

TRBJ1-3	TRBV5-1	ASTPGHTSGNTIY
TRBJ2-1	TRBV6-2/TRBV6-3	ASTLRYSSGSSYNEQF
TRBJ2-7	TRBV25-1	ASRGQGSSEQY
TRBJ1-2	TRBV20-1	SARASRQRNYGYT
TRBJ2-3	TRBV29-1	SVSRGRTDTQY
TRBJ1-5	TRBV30	AWKGGNQPQH
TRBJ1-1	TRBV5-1	ASSRDSILLMNTEAF
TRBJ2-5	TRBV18	ASSPQDLKETQY
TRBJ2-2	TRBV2	ASSGRQKRTGELF
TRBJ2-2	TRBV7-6	ASSLTRGPGELF
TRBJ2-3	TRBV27	ASKAGSTDTQY
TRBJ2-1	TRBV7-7	ASSQEPGGYNEQF
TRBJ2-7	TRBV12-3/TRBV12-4	ASSTGPPPGEQY
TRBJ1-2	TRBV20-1	SAGDTQRSGYT
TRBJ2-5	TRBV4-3	ASSQELVIETQY
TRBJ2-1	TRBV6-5	ASSYSRGRAKGRHNEQF
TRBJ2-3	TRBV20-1	SARDPLAGATDTQY
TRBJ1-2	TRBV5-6	ASSLEGNANYGYT
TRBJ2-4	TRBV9	ASSVLQSHNIQY
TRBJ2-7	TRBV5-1	ASSLVGDLMTTEQY
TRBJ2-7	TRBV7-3	ASSHRVPKSEQY
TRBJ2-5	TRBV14	ASSQDYQRPVTQY
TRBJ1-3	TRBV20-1	SARPGNSGNTIY
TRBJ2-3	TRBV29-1	SVEIQGQPDTQY
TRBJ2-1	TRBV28	ASETITLGGNEQF
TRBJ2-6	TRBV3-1	ASSQDLLSGANVLT
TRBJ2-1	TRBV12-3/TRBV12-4	ASSIRTSVGNEQF
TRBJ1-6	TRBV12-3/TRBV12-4	ASSRDGVKSYNSPLH
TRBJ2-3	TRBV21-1	ASKAGVADTQY
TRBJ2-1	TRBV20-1	SSGHNPTNEQF
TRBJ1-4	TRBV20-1	SARRLEKLF
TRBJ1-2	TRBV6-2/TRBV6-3	ASNFWGQTYGYT
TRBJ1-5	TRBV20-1	SARLGVRGPQH
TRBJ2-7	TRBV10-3	AISPAYEQY
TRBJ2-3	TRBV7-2	ASSLDFPIHTQY
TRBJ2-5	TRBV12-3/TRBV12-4	ASSFSLDTQY
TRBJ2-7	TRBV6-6	ASSHGSSGAGSYEQY
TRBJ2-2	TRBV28	ASTRGGENTGELF
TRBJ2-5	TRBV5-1	ASSLGGTREEAQY
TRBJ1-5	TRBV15	ATSRDNGGQPQH
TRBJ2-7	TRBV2	ASADSGPLYEQY
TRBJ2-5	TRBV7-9	ASSNGLNQETQY
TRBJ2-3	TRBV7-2	ASSLEVAGLTDTQY
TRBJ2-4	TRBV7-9	ASSRPRTAKNIQY
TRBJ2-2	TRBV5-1	ASSLGALRGELF
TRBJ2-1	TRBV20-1	SAAGTSGTDKQF
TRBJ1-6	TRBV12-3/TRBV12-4	ASSGGTGRNSPLH
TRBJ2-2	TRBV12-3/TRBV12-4	ASRGGRTGELF
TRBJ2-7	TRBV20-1	SAYGPPGGY
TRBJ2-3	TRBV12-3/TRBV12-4	ASSSGLAVLSDTQY
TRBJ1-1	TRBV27	ASSLAPGTEAF
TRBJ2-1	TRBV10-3	AISEQMTGTYNEQF
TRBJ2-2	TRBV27	ASSVIAGLASTGELF
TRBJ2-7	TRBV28	ASSRGGGLGQY
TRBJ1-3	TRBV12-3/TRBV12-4	ASSSKGRLD
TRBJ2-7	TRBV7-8	ASSLDYRAHRHEQY